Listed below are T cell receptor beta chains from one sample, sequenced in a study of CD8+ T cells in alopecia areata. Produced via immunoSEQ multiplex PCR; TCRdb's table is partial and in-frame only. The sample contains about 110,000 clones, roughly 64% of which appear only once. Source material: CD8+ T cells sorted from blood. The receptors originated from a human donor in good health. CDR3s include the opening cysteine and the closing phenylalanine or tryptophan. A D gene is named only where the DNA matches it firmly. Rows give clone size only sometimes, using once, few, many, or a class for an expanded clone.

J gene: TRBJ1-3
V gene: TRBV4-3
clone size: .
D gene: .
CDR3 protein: CASSQDRTSGNTIYF
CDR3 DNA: TGCGCCAGCAGCCAAGATAGGACATCTGGAAACACCATATATTTT

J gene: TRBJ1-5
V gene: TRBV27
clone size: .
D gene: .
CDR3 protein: CASSLLGVVGNQPQHF
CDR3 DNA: TGTGCCAGCAGTTTACTGGGTGTAGTAGGCAATCAGCCCCAGCATTTT

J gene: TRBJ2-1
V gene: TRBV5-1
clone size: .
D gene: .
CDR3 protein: CASSLVGGNEQFF
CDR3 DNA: TGCGCCAGCAGCTTGGTTGGGGGCAATGAGCAGTTCTTC

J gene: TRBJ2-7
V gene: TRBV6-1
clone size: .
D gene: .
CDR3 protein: CASRPGPSSYEQYF
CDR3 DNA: TGTGCCAGCAGACCGGGACCGAGCTCCTACGAGCAGTACTTC

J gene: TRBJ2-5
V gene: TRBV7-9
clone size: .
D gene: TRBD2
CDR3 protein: CASSLQRGPSETQYF
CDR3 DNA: TGTGCCAGCAGCCTACAGCGGGGGCCCTCCGAAACCCAGTACTTC

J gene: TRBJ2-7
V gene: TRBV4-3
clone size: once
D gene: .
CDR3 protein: CASSQETLDGRYEQYF
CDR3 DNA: TGCGCCAGCAGCCAAGAAACCCTGGACGGGCGCTACGAGCAGTACTTC

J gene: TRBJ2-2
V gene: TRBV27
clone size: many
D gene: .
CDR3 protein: CASSLVGTGELFF
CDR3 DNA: TGTGCCAGCAGTTTGGTGGGAACCGGGGAGCTGTTTTTT

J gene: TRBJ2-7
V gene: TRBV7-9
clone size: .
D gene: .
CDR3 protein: CASSFGATYEQYF
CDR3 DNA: TGTGCCAGCAGCTTTGGGGCGACCTACGAGCAGTACTTC

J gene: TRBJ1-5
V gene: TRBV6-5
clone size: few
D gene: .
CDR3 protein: CASWGGSGHQHF
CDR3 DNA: TGTGCCAGTTGGGGGGGATCGGGCCACCAGCATTTT

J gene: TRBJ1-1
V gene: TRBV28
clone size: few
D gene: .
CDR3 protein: CASSLFRGNTEAFF
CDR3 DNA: TGTGCCAGCAGTTTATTCAGGGGGAACACTGAAGCTTTCTTT

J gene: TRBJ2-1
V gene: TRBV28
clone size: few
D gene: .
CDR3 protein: CASSWWPFNEQFF
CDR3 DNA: TGTGCCAGCAGTTGGTGGCCTTTCAATGAGCAGTTCTTC

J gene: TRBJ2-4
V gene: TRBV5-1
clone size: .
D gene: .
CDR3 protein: CASGGAGNIQYF
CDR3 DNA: TGCGCCAGCGGGGGGGCCGGAAACATTCAGTACTTC

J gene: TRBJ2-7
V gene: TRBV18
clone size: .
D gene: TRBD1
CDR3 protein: CASSPGQGNEQYF
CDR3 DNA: TGTGCCAGCTCACCGGGACAGGGGAACGAGCAGTACTTC

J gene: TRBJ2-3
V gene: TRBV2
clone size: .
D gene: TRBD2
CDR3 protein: CASSEGAGGLDTQYF
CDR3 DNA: TGTGCCAGCAGTGAAGGAGCGGGGGGGCTAGATACGCAGTATTTT

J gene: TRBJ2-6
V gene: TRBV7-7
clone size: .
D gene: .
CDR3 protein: CASSLCDKVPQSRANVLTF
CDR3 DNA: TGTGCCAGCAGCCTATGCGATAAGGTGCCACAAAGTCGGGCCAACGTCCTGACTTTC

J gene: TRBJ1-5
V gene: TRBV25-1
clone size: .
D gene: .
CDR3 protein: CASSEGSGQPQHF
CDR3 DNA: TGTGCCAGCAGTGAGGGGAGCGGTCAGCCCCAGCATTTT

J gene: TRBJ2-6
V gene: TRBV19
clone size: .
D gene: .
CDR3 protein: CASTRGYGANVLTF
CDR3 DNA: TGTGCCAGTACCCGGGGATATGGGGCCAACGTCCTGACTTTC

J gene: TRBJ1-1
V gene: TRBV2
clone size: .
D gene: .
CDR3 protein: CASSEPLQQAGNTEAFF
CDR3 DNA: TGTGCCAGCAGTGAACCCCTCCAGCAGGCAGGGAACACTGAAGCTTTCTTT

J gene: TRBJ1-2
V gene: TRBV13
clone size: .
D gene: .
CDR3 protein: CASSLGTFGYTF
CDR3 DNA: TGTGCCAGCAGCCTCGGTACGTTCGGCTACACCTTC

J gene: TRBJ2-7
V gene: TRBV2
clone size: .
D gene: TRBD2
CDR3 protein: CAGVPNLGGESYEQYF
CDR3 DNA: TGTGCCGGCGTACCCAACCTGGGGGGGGAATCCTACGAGCAGTACTTC

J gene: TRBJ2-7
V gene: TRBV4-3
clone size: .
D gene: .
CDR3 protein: CASSQDLDGGIPYEQYF
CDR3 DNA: TGCGCCAGCAGCCAAGATCTGGACGGGGGTATCCCCTACGAGCAGTACTTC

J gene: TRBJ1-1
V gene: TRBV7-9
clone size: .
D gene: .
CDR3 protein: CATRPGNQGTEAFF
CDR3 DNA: TGTGCCACCCGGCCGGGAAACCAGGGCACTGAAGCTTTCTTT

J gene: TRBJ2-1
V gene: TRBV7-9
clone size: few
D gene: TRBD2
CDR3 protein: CASSRGTTLSYNEQFF
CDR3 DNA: TGTGCCAGCAGCCGCGGGACTACCCTCTCCTACAATGAGCAGTTCTTC

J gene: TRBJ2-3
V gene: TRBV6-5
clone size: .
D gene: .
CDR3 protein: CASSPGSGASYTQYF
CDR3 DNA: TGTGCCAGCAGTCCAGGTTCGGGTGCATCATATACGCAGTATTTT

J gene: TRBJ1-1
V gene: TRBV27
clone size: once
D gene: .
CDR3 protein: CASRARVGGVEDTEAFF
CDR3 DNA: TGTGCCAGCAGGGCCCGCGTAGGTGGGGTTGAGGACACTGAAGCTTTCTTT

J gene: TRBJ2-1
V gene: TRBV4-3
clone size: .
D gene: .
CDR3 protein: CASSQDWTGSYNEQFF
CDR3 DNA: TGCGCCAGCAGCCAAGATTGGACCGGCTCCTACAATGAGCAGTTCTTC

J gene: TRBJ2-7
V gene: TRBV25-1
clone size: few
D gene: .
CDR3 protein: CASSRSYEQYF
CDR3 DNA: TGTGCCAGCAGCCGATCCTACGAGCAGTACTTC

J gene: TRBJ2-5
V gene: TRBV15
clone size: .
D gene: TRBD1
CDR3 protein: CATSRVGAWDRGPEETQYF
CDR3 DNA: TGTGCCACCAGCAGAGTCGGAGCATGGGACAGGGGGCCCGAAGAGACCCAGTACTTC